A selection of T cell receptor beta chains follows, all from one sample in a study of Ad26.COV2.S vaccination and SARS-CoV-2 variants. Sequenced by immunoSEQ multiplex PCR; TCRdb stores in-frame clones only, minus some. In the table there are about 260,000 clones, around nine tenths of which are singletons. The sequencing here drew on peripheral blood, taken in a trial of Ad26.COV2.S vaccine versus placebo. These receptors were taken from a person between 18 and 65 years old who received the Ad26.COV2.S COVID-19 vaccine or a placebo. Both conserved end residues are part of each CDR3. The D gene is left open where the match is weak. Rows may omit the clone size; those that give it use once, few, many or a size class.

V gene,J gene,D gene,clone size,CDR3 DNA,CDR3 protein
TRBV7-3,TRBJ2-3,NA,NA,TGTGCCAGCAGCTTAAATCCGGATACGCAGTATTTT,CASSLNPDTQYF
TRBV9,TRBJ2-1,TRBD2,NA,TGTGCCAGCAGCGTGGTGACTAGCGGGGTAGGTGAGCAGTTCTTC,CASSVVTSGVGEQFF
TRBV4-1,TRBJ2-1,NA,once,TGCGCCAGCAGCCAAGTGGGAGGAAAGGGGAATGAGCAGTTCTTC,CASSQVGGKGNEQFF
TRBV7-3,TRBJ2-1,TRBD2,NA,TGTGCCAGCAGCCCCACCCTAGCGGGAGGCGTCCATGAGCAGTTCTTC,CASSPTLAGGVHEQFF
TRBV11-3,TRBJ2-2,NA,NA,TGTGCCAGCAGCCTTCCGGGGTCCGGGGAGCTGTTTTTT,CASSLPGSGELFF
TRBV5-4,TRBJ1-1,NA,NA,TGTGCCAGCAGCTTCTTGGGGGGAGCTGAAGCTTTCTTT,CASSFLGGAEAFF
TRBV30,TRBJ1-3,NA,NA,TGTGCCTGGAGTACGGGACGCCTAAGCTCTGGAAACACCATATATTTT,CAWSTGRLSSGNTIYF
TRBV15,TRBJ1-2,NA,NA,TGTGCCACCAGCAGAGATAGGGGGATTTACGGCTACACCTTC,CATSRDRGIYGYTF
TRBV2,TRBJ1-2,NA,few,TGTGCCAGCAGTGAGGGGGGGAATGGCTACACCTTC,CASSEGGNGYTF
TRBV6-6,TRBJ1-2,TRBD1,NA,TGTGCCAGCAGTACAAACAGGGGGCACGGCTACACCTTC,CASSTNRGHGYTF
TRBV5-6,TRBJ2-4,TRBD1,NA,TGTGCCAGCACCCAGGGGGAAAACATTCAGTACTTC,CASTQGENIQYF
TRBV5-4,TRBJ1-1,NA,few,TGTGCCAGCAGCACTACCGGGCCTGGGGGGACCACTGAAGCTTTCTTT,CASSTTGPGGTTEAFF
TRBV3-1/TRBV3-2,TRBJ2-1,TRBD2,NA,TGTGCCAGCACGCCGACGCCAGCGGGGGGTTATGGTGAGCAGTTCTTC,CASTPTPAGGYGEQFF
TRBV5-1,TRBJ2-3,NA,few,TGCGCCAGCAGCGTCACTGTCACAGATACGCAGTATTTT,CASSVTVTDTQYF
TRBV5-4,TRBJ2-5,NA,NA,TGTGCCAGCAGCCTGGGCATCCAGACCCAGTACTTC,CASSLGIQTQYF
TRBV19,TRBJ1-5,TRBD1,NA,TGTGCCAGTAGCCCCCGGGACAGGGGATCGCAGCCCCAGCATTTT,CASSPRDRGSQPQHF
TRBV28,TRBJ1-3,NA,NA,TGTGCCAGCAGGAACAGTGGAAACACCATATATTTT,CASRNSGNTIYF
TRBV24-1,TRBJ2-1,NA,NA,TGTGCCACCAGTGATTTCAACGGAAATGAGCAGTTCTTC,CATSDFNGNEQFF
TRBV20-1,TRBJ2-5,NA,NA,TGCAGTGCTAGTACAGCGGTTGGGGCGGAAGAAGAGACCCAGTACTTC,CSASTAVGAEEETQYF
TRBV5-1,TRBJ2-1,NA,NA,TGCGCCAGCAGCTTGGTACGGGACGGGAACAATGAGCAGTTCTTC,CASSLVRDGNNEQFF
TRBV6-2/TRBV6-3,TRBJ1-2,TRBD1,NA,TGTGCCAGCAACCCCGTCCGACAGGGAGAGAACTATGGCTACACCTTC,CASNPVRQGENYGYTF
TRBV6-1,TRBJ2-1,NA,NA,TGTGCCAGCAGTGAAGGTATCTGGGATGAGCAGTTCTTC,CASSEGIWDEQFF
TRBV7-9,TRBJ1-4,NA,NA,TGTGCCAGCAGTCTAACCGGGACGGCAACTAATGAAAAACTGTTTTTT,CASSLTGTATNEKLFF
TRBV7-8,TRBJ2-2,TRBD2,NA,TGTGCCAGCAGCTTAGCACTAGCGGGGGTTCCTGGGGAGCTGTTTTTT,CASSLALAGVPGELFF
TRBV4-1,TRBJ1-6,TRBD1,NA,TGCGCCAGCAGTTCCAGACAGGGATCGTCCTATAATTCACCCCTCCACTTT,CASSSRQGSSYNSPLHF
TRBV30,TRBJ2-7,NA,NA,TGTGCCTGGAGTGTACCGAGATTAACCTACGAGCAGTACTTC,CAWSVPRLTYEQYF
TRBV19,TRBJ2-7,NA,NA,TGTGCCAAAGGGTCTAGATCCTACGAGCAGTACTTC,CAKGSRSYEQYF
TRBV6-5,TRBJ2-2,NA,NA,TGTGCCAGCAGTTATCCTCAGGGGGGGCGCGGGGAGCTGTTTTTT,CASSYPQGGRGELFF
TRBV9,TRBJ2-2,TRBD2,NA,TGTGCCAGCAGCGTAGAAGTTAGCGGGAGGGTCGGGGAGCTGTTTTTT,CASSVEVSGRVGELFF
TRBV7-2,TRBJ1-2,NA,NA,TGTGCCAGCAGCTCCGGGAGAAACAGCCTCCCCTATGGCTACACCTTC,CASSSGRNSLPYGYTF
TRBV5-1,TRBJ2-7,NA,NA,TGCGCCAGCAGCTTGGGGGACGGTTACTCCTACGAGCAGTACTTC,CASSLGDGYSYEQYF
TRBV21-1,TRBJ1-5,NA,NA,TGTGCCAGCAGCAAAGAGAGGCAGGGCGGAAGCAATCAGCCCCAGCATTTT,CASSKERQGGSNQPQHF
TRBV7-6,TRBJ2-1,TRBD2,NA,TGTGCCAGCAGCTTAAGGCCCCAGGGAGGGAATGAGCAGTTCTTC,CASSLRPQGGNEQFF
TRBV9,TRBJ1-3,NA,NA,TGTGCCAGCAGCGTAGCGACAGCTCTCTCTGGAAACACCATATATTTT,CASSVATALSGNTIYF
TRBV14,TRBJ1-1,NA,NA,TGTGCCAGCAGCCAAATCCCGGCAGGGAGAACTGAAGCTTTCTTT,CASSQIPAGRTEAFF
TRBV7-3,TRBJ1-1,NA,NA,TGTGCCAGCAGCTCAGGACCCCGCACTGAAGCTTTCTTT,CASSSGPRTEAFF
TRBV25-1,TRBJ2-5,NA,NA,TGTGCCAGCAGTGAAAAGTACTCGCGGGCCACCAAAGAGACCCAGTACTTC,CASSEKYSRATKETQYF
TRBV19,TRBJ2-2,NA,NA,TGTGCCAGTAGTGCGGGCTCAGGGCCTGGCGGGGAGCTGTTTTTT,CASSAGSGPGGELFF
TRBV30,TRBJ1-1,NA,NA,TGTGCCTGGAAAGGTGTATATTTTCCTGAAGCTTTCTTT,CAWKGVYFPEAFF
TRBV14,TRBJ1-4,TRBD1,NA,TGTGCCAGCAGCCTCAGGGGGGCAGGGGAAAAACTGTTTTTT,CASSLRGAGEKLFF
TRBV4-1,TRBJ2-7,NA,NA,TGCGCCAGCAGCCAAGATATTTCGGCCAGGGTCTACGAGCAGTACTTC,CASSQDISARVYEQYF
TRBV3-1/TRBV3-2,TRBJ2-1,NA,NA,TGTGCCAGCAGCCAAGGAGGGAGCAGAGGGAGCAATGAGCAGTTCTTC,CASSQGGSRGSNEQFF
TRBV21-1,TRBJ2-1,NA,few,TGTGCCAGCAGCAAACTAAGCGGCAAAAACAATGAGCAGTTCTTC,CASSKLSGKNNEQFF
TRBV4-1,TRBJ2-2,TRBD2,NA,TGCGCCAGCAGCCAGTCTAGCGGAGACACCGGGGAGCTGTTTTTT,CASSQSSGDTGELFF
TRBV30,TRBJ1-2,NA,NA,TGTGCCTGGAGTAGGGGCTATGGCTACACCTTC,CAWSRGYGYTF
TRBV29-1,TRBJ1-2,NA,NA,TGCAGCGGGGTATCGCCAAATGGCTACACCTTC,CSGVSPNGYTF
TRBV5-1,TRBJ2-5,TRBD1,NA,TGCGCCAGCGGATCACTTACAGGGGGCGGGGAGACCCAGTACTTC,CASGSLTGGGETQYF
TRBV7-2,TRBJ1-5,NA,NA,TGTGCCAGCAGCTTAGATCGGCCACGAGGGGGTCAGCCCCAGCATTTT,CASSLDRPRGGQPQHF
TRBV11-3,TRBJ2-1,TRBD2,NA,TGTGCCAGCAGCGAAGCGGGATACAATGAGCAGTTCTTC,CASSEAGYNEQFF